This T cell receptor beta chain was recovered during a study of T cells in localized non-small cell lung cancer. Clones were read by immunoSEQ multiplex PCR, and TCRdb kept only the in-frame ones, dropping some. The sample lists 15,000 to 25,000 clones, roughly 84% occurring once. The CDR3 sequence is 11 residues long. The germline V gene encodes CDR1 MDHEN and CDR2 SYDVKM. V was cut by 3 bases and J by 4 bases, with 4 bases left in between. Broader study findings: Uninvolved neighboring lung showed the greatest T cell clonality, exceeding tumor.

A word on this clone: What it binds is unknown.

J is TRBJ2-7 and V is TRBV28; D not certain. This TCR came from a man between 40 and 69 years old with stage I lung adenocarcinoma. Sequenced material: peripheral blood, taken before any cancer treatment. CDR3 DNA: TGTGCCAGCAGTTTGGGTTACGAGCAGTACTTC. Protein product: CASSLGYEQYF.